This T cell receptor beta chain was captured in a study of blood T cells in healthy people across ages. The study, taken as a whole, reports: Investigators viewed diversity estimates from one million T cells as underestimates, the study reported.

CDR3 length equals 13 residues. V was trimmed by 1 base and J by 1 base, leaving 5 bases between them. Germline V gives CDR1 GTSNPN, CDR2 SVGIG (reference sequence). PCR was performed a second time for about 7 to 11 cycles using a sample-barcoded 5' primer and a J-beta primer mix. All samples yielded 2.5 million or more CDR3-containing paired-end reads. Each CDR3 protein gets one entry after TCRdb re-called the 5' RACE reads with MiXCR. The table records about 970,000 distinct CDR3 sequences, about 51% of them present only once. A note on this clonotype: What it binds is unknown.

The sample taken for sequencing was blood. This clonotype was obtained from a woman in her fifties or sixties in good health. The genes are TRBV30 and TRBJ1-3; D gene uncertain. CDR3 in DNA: TGTGCCTGGAGTGGGGCGTCTGGAAACACCATATATTTT. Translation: CAWSGASGNTIYF.